These 30 T cell receptor beta chains were all obtained from the same sample, sequenced in a study of CD8+CD57+ T cells in acquired aplastic anemia. Template material for TCR beta VDJ and CDR3 profiling consisted of genomic DNA. TCRdb re-called the reads with MiXCR, one entry per CDR3 protein. The data show about 190,000 distinct CDR3 sequences, with around half seen just once and around a sixth held by the top ten. The sample consisted of sorted CD4+, CD8+, or CD8+CD57+ T cells (not recorded which) from PBMCs. The origin of the receptors is a human donor in good health, serving as a control.

This clonotype has at least ten counts. V usage is TRBV3-1 and J usage is TRBJ1-1; the D gene is possibly TRBD1 (5 bases). The germline CDR1 and CDR2 sequences are LGHDT and YNNKEL (reference sequence). The CDR3 contains 13 residues. V was trimmed by 4 bases and J by 7 bases, leaving 13 bases between them. The CDR3: CASSPDIRIEAFF. CDR3 DNA sequence: TGTGCCAGCAGCCCGGACATACGAATTGAAGCTTTCTTT.

In regard to this clonotype: The junction differs from germline at one of its ends, possibly a read error. This chain uses TRBV19 with TRBJ1-1; D uncertain. Per germline, CDR1 LNHDA and CDR2 SQIVND (reference sequence). This CDR3 is 14 amino acids long. CDR3 nucleotide sequence: TGTGCCAGTAGTATCTGGGCGCTGAACACTGAAGCTTTTTTT. Translated, it gives CASSIWALNTEAFF.

This clonotype was detected only a few times. The J gene is TRBJ2-3, the V gene TRBV19, with TRBD1 identical over 7 bases. The length of the CDR3 is 17 residues. V was pared by 4 bases and J by 6 bases, with 16 bases of the junction left unmatched. Per germline, CDR1 LNHDA and CDR2 SQIVND (reference sequence). CDR3 nucleotide sequence: TGTGCCAGTAGTACCCAGCCATTGACAGGGATTCTTGATACGCAGTATTTT. The encoded protein is CASSTQPLTGILDTQYF.

This sequence joins TRBV12-3 or TRBV12-4 and TRBJ1-5; D possibly corresponds to TRBD1 (6 bases). The CDR3 consists of 12 residues. V lost 6 bases and J lost 9, with 12 bases in between. CDR3 sequence (DNA): TGTGCCAGCAGGACAGGCAAGGGGCCCCAGCATTTT. It encodes CASRTGKGPQHF.

In this sample, this clonotype turned up many times. J is TRBJ2-2 and V is TRBV24-1; 10 nucleotides align to TRBD1. Trimming cost V 7 bases and J 7 bases; bases outside gene matches: 5. This CDR3 is 14 amino acids long. The germline V gene has CDR1 KGHDR and CDR2 SFDVKD. The CDR3 spells CATSGTGVSGELFF. The CDR3 DNA reads TGTGCCACCAGCGGGACAGGGGTTAGCGGGGAGCTGTTTTTT.

The V call is TRBV7-3, the J call TRBJ1-2, with no clear D. CDR1 is SGHTA and CDR2 is FQGTGA in the germline V gene. The V end was cut by 7 bases, the J end by 4 bases, with 16 bases between. CDR3 length: 14 residues. CDR3 protein: CASTTPLGFYGYTF. CDR3 nucleotide sequence: TGTGCCAGCACCACGCCCCTAGGATTCTATGGCTACACCTTC.

This clonotype was picked up many times. The chain couples TRBV7-6 to TRBJ2-7; 9 bases align to TRBD2. J was trimmed by 3 bases and V by 1 base; bases with no gene match: 7. Germline V gives CDR1 SGHVS, CDR2 FNYEAQ. The CDR3 is 16 amino acids. The CDR3, as DNA: TGTGCCAGCAGCTTAGGCTCTGGCGGGGGGGGCTACGAGCAGTACTTC. It encodes CASSLGSGGGGYEQYF.

The V call is TRBV6-1, the J call TRBJ2-1; 8 bases map to TRBD2. Germline CDR1 MNHNS, CDR2 SASEGT. The V gene end was trimmed by 8 bases and the J gene end by 3 bases; junction bases not matched to a gene: 12. This CDR3 has 16 residues. Here the CDR3 reads CASAETGTSYYNEQFF. CDR3 sequence (DNA): TGTGCCAGCGCCGAAACCGGGACTAGTTACTACAATGAGCAGTTCTTC.

This clonotype was seen a handful of times. V and J are TRBV5-1 and TRBJ1-2, with D tentatively TRBD1 (6 bases). This CDR3 has 12 residues. Germline V gene sequence: CDR1 SGHRS, CDR2 YFSETQ. Trimming cost V 3 bases and J 8 bases, with 11 bases left between them. CDR3 nucleotide sequence: TGCGCCAGCAGCTCTAAGGGGGGCGGCTACACCTTC. Encoded protein: CASSSKGGGYTF.

V and J are TRBV10-3 and TRBJ1-6, with TRBD1 as a possible D gene (5 bases). Germline CDR1 reads ENHRY; CDR2 reads SYGVKD. The V gene lost 3 bases and the J gene lost 5 bases, with 17 bases spanning the gap. The CDR3 length is 17 residues. The CDR3 loop reads CAISERERSGDNSPLHF. CDR3 sequence (DNA): TGTGCCATCAGTGAAAGGGAGAGATCGGGGGATAATTCACCCCTCCACTTT.

As concerns this clonotype: No conserved phenylalanine or tryptophan ends this CDR3, so it is likely a read error. The DNA is omitted, as the CDR3 cannot be located on it reliably, and the CDR3 follows TCRdb's listing. The CDR3 sequence: CASSLDRLYR. This chain joins TRBV7-2 and TRBJ1-2; the table's D call, TRBD1, has no DNA check behind it. Germline CDR1 is SGHTA and CDR2 is FQGNSA. The CDR3 is made up of 10 amino acids, end residues included.

The CDR3 sequence is CASSVGGTGLTYEQYF. CDR3 in DNA: TGTGCCAGCAGCGTAGGAGGGACAGGCCTTACCTACGAGCAGTACTTC. V and J are TRBV9 and TRBJ2-7; 8 bases are a match to TRBD1. The J segment lost 2 bases and the V segment lost 0 bases, leaving 7 bases of the junction unmatched. The CDR3 loop spans 16 amino acids. The germline CDR1 and CDR2 sequences are SGDLS and YYNGEE.

This clonotype has at least ten counts. The J gene is TRBJ2-1, the V gene TRBV12-3 or TRBV12-4; 9 nucleotides match TRBD2. J was trimmed by 0 bases and V by 3 bases; bases with no gene match: 6. The CDR3 spans 17 residues. The CDR3 DNA follows: TGTGCCAGCAGTTTGGTTAGCGGGGGCTTCTCCTACAATGAGCAGTTCTTC. Its translation is CASSLVSGGFSYNEQFF.

The chain joins TRBV7-6 to TRBJ2-5, with 11 nucleotides matching TRBD2. The J call may be wrong; the DNA end is better matched by TRBJ2-1. CDR3 length: 17 residues. Germline CDR1 reads SGHVS; CDR2 reads FNYEAQ. The CDR3 DNA reads TGTGCCAGCAGCTTCGCTCCCACTAGCGGGGGTTACAATGAGCAGTTCTTC. Translation: CASSFAPTSGGYNEQFF.

The V and J genes are TRBV7-2 and TRBJ1-1; 7 bases are a match to TRBD1. This CDR3 contains 20 residues. Germline CDR1 reads SGHTA; CDR2 reads FQGNSA. The J segment lost 11 bases and the V segment lost 5 bases, leaving 32 bases of the junction unmatched. CDR3 residues: CASSPGGTSGGEETQGSAFF. The CDR3, as DNA: TGTGCCAGCAGCCCAGGGGGGACTAGCGGGGGGGAAGAGACCCAGGGGAGTGCTTTCTTT.

The V call is TRBV7-8, the J call TRBJ2-4, with a weak D call TRBD2 (6 bases). Trimming removed 5 bases from V and 0 bases from J, with 11 bases in between. This CDR3 has 15 amino acids. Germline CDR1 SGHVS, CDR2 FQNEAQ. CDR3 DNA: TGTGCCAGCAGCGTAGAGGGACTAGCCAAAAACATTCAGTACTTC. Translated: CASSVEGLAKNIQYF.

V gene TRBV7-9 combines with J gene TRBJ1-6; D unclear. Looked up from germline, CDR1 is SEHNR and CDR2 is FQNEAQ (reference sequence). The V end lost 3 bases, the J end lost 6 bases, and 12 bases lay between the germline ends. The length of the CDR3 is 15 residues. As DNA, the CDR3 is TGTGCCAGCAGCTTTAAGGGTATATTTAATTCACCCCTCCACTTT. Protein product: CASSFKGIFNSPLHF.

The rearrangement uses TRBV29-1 and TRBJ2-2; possible D gene TRBD1, 5 bases. This CDR3 contains 11 residues. V lost 6 bases and J 4 bases, leaving 6 bases between the germline ends. In germline, CDR1 is SQVTM, CDR2 ANQGSEA. CDR3 sequence: CSVQGTGELFF. The CDR3 DNA reads TGCAGCGTCCAGGGCACCGGGGAGCTGTTTTTT.

The chain joins TRBV28 to TRBJ2-3; TRBD1 is a possible D gene (6 bases). The CDR3 consists of 21 residues. CDR1 MDHEN and CDR2 SYDVKM come from the germline V gene. V was trimmed by 2 bases and J by 2 bases, leaving 29 bases between them. The CDR3 DNA sequence: TGTGCCAGCAGTTTAATCCCCGGGACCGGAATAGGGGGAAAATACACAGATACGCAGTATTTT. Translating it yields CASSLIPGTGIGGKYTDTQYF.

Regarding this clonotype: At one boundary the junction diverges from the germline segment, which might be a read error. The chain recombines TRBV7-2 with TRBJ2-1; 12 nucleotides agree with TRBD2. The CDR3 is 14 amino acids. The germline V gene encodes CDR1 SGHTA and CDR2 FQGNSA. CDR3 amino acids: CASSQTGLAGGQLF. In DNA form, the CDR3 reads TGTGCCAGCAGCCAAACGGGACTAGCGGGCGGGCAGCTCTTC.

To note about this clonotype: Germline is not matched at one junction end, which may reflect a read error. J is TRBJ1-3 and V is TRBV15; no firm D call. The CDR3 contains 14 residues. CDR1 and CDR2 from the germline V gene are LNHNV and YYDKDF (reference sequence). DNA for the CDR3: TGTGCCACCAGCAGAGTGGGCTCTGGAAGCACCATATATTTT. This translates into CATSRVGSGSTIYF.

This clonotype was counted many times. The rearrangement joins TRBV27 to TRBJ2-7; D perhaps matches TRBD2 (5 bases). CDR1 and CDR2 from the germline V gene are MNHEY and SMNVEV (reference sequence). The CDR3 contains 14 residues. Trimming left V 2 bases short and J 3 bases short, with 11 bases between. CDR3 region: CASSLRRGIYEQYF. CDR3 nucleotide sequence: TGTGCCAGCAGTTTAAGACGGGGTATCTACGAGCAGTACTTC.

In its sample, this clonotype is medium-sized. J is TRBJ2-6 and V is TRBV2, with D unclear. Looked up from germline, CDR1 is SNHLY and CDR2 is FYNNEI. The CDR3 length is 13 residues. Trimming removed 5 bases from V and 4 bases from J, with 6 bases in between. As DNA, the CDR3 is TGTGCCAGCAGTAAGTCAGGGGCCAACGTCCTGACTTTC. Translated, it gives CASSKSGANVLTF.

This sequence joins TRBV13 and TRBJ1-2; D unresolved. Trimming took 5 bases from V and 1 from J, leaving 20 bases between them. CDR1 and CDR2 from the germline V gene are PRHDT and FYEKMQ (reference sequence). This CDR3 has 17 amino acids. CDR3 in amino acids: CASSVEAGRGFNYGYTF. CDR3 nucleotides: TGTGCCAGCAGCGTAGAGGCCGGTCGGGGATTTAACTATGGCTACACCTTC. The variable domain in full, with the rest retrieved from reference TRBV13 and TRBJ1-2, is AAGVIQSPRHLIKEKRETATLKCYPIPRHDTVYWYQQGPGQDPQFLISFYEKMQSDKGSIPDRFSAQQFSDYHSELNMSSLELGDSALYFCASSVEAGRGFNYGYTFGSGTRLTVV.

V usage is TRBV5-6 and J usage is TRBJ1-1; D is ambiguous. Germline-derived CDR1 and CDR2 are SGHDT and YYEEEE. The CDR3 is 15 residues long. V dropped 3 bases and J dropped 0 bases, with 12 bases sitting between them. CDR3 DNA sequence: TGTGCCAGCAGCTATGATCAAACATTGAACACTGAAGCTTTCTTT. Protein product: CASSYDQTLNTEAFF.

J is TRBJ1-2 and V is TRBV29-1; D ambiguous. Germline CDR1 and CDR2: SQVTM and ANQGSEA. This CDR3 spans 12 amino acids. V was pared by 6 bases and J by 10 bases, with 18 bases between. The CDR3 sequence is CSVRSLEPAYTF. In nucleotides, the CDR3 is TGCAGCGTCCGGTCCCTCGAGCCGGCCTACACCTTC.

The chain carries TRBV20-1 and TRBJ1-1, with D tentatively TRBD1 (6 bases). With 1 base removed from V and 4 bases from J, the gap between germline ends came to 13 bases. The CDR3 spans 14 residues. Looked up from germline, CDR1 is DFQATT and CDR2 is SNEGSKA (reference sequence). The CDR3 sequence: CSARGGGRSTEAFF. In DNA form, the CDR3 reads TGCAGTGCTAGAGGAGGGGGAAGGAGCACTGAAGCTTTCTTT.

This clonotype was counted at least ten times. In DNA form, the CDR3 reads TGCAGTGCTAGGCCGGGACTGAATAATTCACCCCTCCACTTT. It translates to CSARPGLNNSPLHF. The V and J genes are TRBV20-1 and TRBJ1-6, with D possibly being TRBD1 (5 bases). The germline gives CDR1 DFQATT, CDR2 SNEGSKA (reference sequence). The CDR3 extends over 14 amino acids. V was clipped by 3 bases and J by 5 bases, with 11 bases between them.

The V call is TRBV6-2 or TRBV6-3, the J call TRBJ1-1; 7 bases are shared with TRBD1. With 9 bases clipped from V and 0 bases from J, the junction kept 7 bases outside the gene matches. The V gene's germline CDR1 is MNHEY and CDR2 SVGEGT. The CDR3 is 14 amino acids. The CDR3 coding sequence is TGTGCCAGTACAGGGGCTGTCATGAACACTGAAGCTTTCTTT. Protein sequence: CASTGAVMNTEAFF.

This clonotype occurred many times. The chain recombines TRBV6-6 with TRBJ2-2; 9 nucleotides match TRBD1. The CDR3 extends over 15 amino acids. The V segment lost 6 bases and the J segment 3 bases; nucleotides outside the gene matches: 5. Germline CDR1 reads MNHNY; CDR2 reads SVGAGI (reference sequence). The CDR3: CASSPGTGYTGELFF. The CDR3 region has the DNA TGTGCCAGCAGCCCAGGGACAGGGTACACCGGGGAGCTGTTTTTT.